The 5 T cell receptor beta chains in this list originate from one sample, sequenced in a study of cytomegalovirus exposure and HLA in healthy donors. Primers included in the PCR were 60 Vbeta and 13 Jbeta primers. Sequencing used immunoSEQ multiplex PCR; TCRdb keeps in-frame clones, though not all of them. This table holds around 150,000 clones, over 70% found once. Material: PBMCs. Every receptor here comes from a male donor in good health and CMV-seronegative.

The chain links TRBV2 to TRBJ2-5, with D unclear. Looked up from germline, CDR1 is SNHLY and CDR2 is FYNNEI. The V end lost 7 bases, the J end lost 2 bases, and 8 bases lay between the germline ends. The CDR3 covers 12 residues. DNA of the CDR3: TGTGCCAGCACGTTCCTTCAAGAGACCCAGTACTTC. Protein product: CASTFLQETQYF.

The gene calls are TRBV9 and TRBJ2-3; 14 positions agree with TRBD2. Germline lookup yields CDR1 SGDLS and CDR2 YYNGEE. This CDR3 has 19 residues. J gave up 1 base and V 4 bases, and 11 bases lay outside the gene matches. In DNA form, the CDR3 reads TGTGCCAGCAGCCTGACTAGCGGGGGGGGAAGGGGTGGCACAGATACGCAGTATTTT. Protein sequence: CASSLTSGGGRGGTDTQYF.

The table lists this clone with a few counts. The chain employs TRBV5-4 and TRBJ2-2, with a tentative D call TRBD2 (6 bases). The CDR3 consists of 15 residues. Trimming took off 2 bases at V and 6 bases at J, with 14 bases between the two ends. Per the germline V gene, CDR1 is SGHNT and CDR2 is YYREEE (reference sequence). DNA of the CDR3: TGTGCCAGCAGCTTAAGTCGCGGGGACGCCGGGGAGCTGTTTTTT. Its protein is CASSLSRGDAGELFF.

This chain links TRBV5-1 with TRBJ2-1, with D possibly matching TRBD2 (6 bases). CDR3 length: 16 amino acids. The V gene lost 0 bases and the J gene lost 4 bases, with 14 bases spanning the gap. The germline CDR1 and CDR2 sequences are SGHRS and YFSETQ. DNA for the CDR3: TGCGCCAGCAGCTTGGCCAGTCCCGGGACTTACAATGAGCAGTTCTTC. Protein sequence: CASSLASPGTYNEQFF.

The J gene is TRBJ2-7, the V gene TRBV7-6, with D maybe TRBD1 (6 bases). The CDR3 sequence is 16 residues long. Germline values: CDR1 SGHVS, CDR2 FNYEAQ. Trimming stripped 1 base from V and 1 base from J, with 14 bases between. CDR3 bases: TGTGCCAGCAGCTTAGTTGGGGGCCAAACTTCCTACGAGCAGTACTTC. Amino acid sequence: CASSLVGGQTSYEQYF.